Below, 25 T cell receptor beta chains from the same sample are listed, as sequenced in a study of read filtering for tumor transcriptome and immune sequencing. The library was built from 400 ng RNA with molecular barcoded adaptors for alpha/delta and beta/gamma chains. TCRdb reprocessed the reads with MiXCR, giving one entry per CDR3 protein. The profile shows under 40,000 distinct CDR3 sequences, about 15% of them singletons. The material sequenced was a population of CD138-negative cells sorted from bone marrow. These receptors all come from a donor aged 40 or older with multiple myeloma.

The sample holds many counts of this clonotype. The J gene is TRBJ2-7, the V gene TRBV6-1; maybe TRBD2 (7 bases). This CDR3 is built from 18 residues. Germline V CDR1 and CDR2: MNHNS, SASEGT. The ends were cut back, 8 bases at V and 2 bases at J, with 28 bases in the middle. For the CDR3, the DNA is TGTGCCAGCGAACCCACCTCGAGCGGGGACATAAACCCCTACGAGCAGTACTTC. This gives the protein CASEPTSSGDINPYEQYF.

On this clonotype itself: One end of the junction varies from germline; a read error may be responsible. The chain has TRBV4-3 and TRBJ2-7, with 10 bases that match TRBD1. CDR3 size: 14 residues. Looked up from germline, CDR1 is LGHNA and CDR2 is YSLEER. The CDR3 sequence: CACSTGTGDYEQYF. The CDR3 DNA follows: TGCGCCTGCAGCACCGGGACAGGGGACTACGAGCAGTACTTC.

Turning to this clonotype: A read error is likely here: a far larger clone is one base away. The V call is TRBV6-6, the J call TRBJ2-1, with D perhaps given as TRBD1 or TRBD2 (5 bases each). Germline CDR1 MNHNY, CDR2 SVGAGI (reference sequence). CDR3 length: 15 amino acids. The CDR3 nucleotides read TGTGCCAGCAGAGAGACTCCGGGGCGATACAATGGGCAGTTCTTC. It specifies CASRETPGRYNGQFF.

This clonotype was recorded only once. This may stem from a read error, because a much larger clone lies one nucleotide away. The chain carries TRBV7-6 and TRBJ2-1; TRBD1 or TRBD2 may be the D gene (5 bases each). Germline-derived CDR1 and CDR2 are SGHVS and FNYEAQ. CDR3 size: 15 residues. CDR3 amino acids: CASSPGTYSFNEQFF. DNA for the CDR3: TGTGCCAGCAGCCCCGGGACCTACTCCTTCAATGAGCAGTTCTTC.

This clonotype occurred many times. The V and J genes are TRBV10-3 and TRBJ2-2; D possibly corresponds to TRBD2 (6 bases). The CDR3 runs to 14 residues. V lost 3 bases to trimming and J lost 4 bases, with 9 bases between them. The V gene's germline CDR1 is ENHRY and CDR2 SYGVKD. In nucleotides, the CDR3 is TGTGCCATCAGTGATTTGGGGGGCACCGGGGAGCTGTTTTTT. Its protein is CAISDLGGTGELFF.

This clonotype came up many times. The rearrangement joins TRBV11-2 to TRBJ1-1, with D possibly being TRBD1 (5 bases). Germline CDR1 is SGHAT and CDR2 is FQNNGV. V was cut by 2 bases and J by 4 bases, with 11 bases left in between. This CDR3 has 14 amino acids. For the CDR3, the DNA is TGTGCCAGCAGCTTATGGCAGGGTGGCACTGAAGCTTTCTTT. Encoded protein: CASSLWQGGTEAFF. The full variable domain, its missing parts supplied by reference TRBV11-2 and TRBJ1-1, is EAGVAQSPRYKIIEKRQSVAFWCNPISGHATLYWYQQILGQGPKLLIQFQNNGVVDDSQLPKDRFSAERLKGVDSTLKIQPAKLEDSAVYLCASSLWQGGTEAFFGQGTRLTVV.

In the case of this clonotype: At one boundary the junction diverges from the germline segment, which might be a read error. The CDR3 is CSARGRGRANAEAFF. The DNA of the CDR3 is TGCAGTGCTAGAGGACGGGGGCGGGCGAACGCTGAAGCTTTCTTT. The rearrangement joins TRBV20-1 to TRBJ1-1; perhaps TRBD1 as D (6 bases). CDR3 length: 15 residues. Germline values: CDR1 DFQATT, CDR2 SNEGSKA (reference sequence).

This clonotype was detected many times. The rearrangement uses TRBV3-1 and TRBJ1-2; D is perhaps TRBD1 (5 bases). Germline V gene sequence: CDR1 LGHDT, CDR2 YNNKEL (reference sequence). The V gene lost 1 base and the J gene lost 8 bases, with 11 bases spanning the gap. This CDR3 spans 13 amino acids. In nucleotides, the CDR3 is TGTGCCAGCAGCCAAGGGGGCTCCGGGGGCTACACCTTC. It codes for CASSQGGSGGYTF.

The J gene is TRBJ2-4, the V gene TRBV10-1, with D maybe TRBD1 (6 bases). The CDR3 sequence is 13 residues long. Deletions cut 4 bases from V and 6 bases from J, with 10 bases between. Germline assignment: CDR1 WNHNN and CDR2 SYGVQD (reference sequence). This CDR3 is CASSGQATNIQYF. CDR3 sequence (DNA): TGCGCCAGCAGTGGACAGGCGACAAACATTCAGTACTTC.

In its sample, this clonotype was seen many times. V gene TRBV6-2 or TRBV6-3 combines with J gene TRBJ1-1, with no clear D. CDR1 is MNHEY and CDR2 is SVGEGT in the germline V gene. The length of the CDR3 is 14 residues. Trimming shortened V by 2 bases and J by 1 base, and 8 bases separated the two germline ends. Here the CDR3 reads CASSYAVGNTEAFF. The CDR3 region has the DNA TGTGCCAGCAGTTACGCGGTAGGGAACACTGAAGCTTTCTTT.

This clonotype has only a few counts. This chain uses TRBV24-1 with TRBJ1-1; tentative D call: TRBD1 (5 bases). In germline, CDR1 is KGHDR, CDR2 SFDVKD. The CDR3 covers 13 residues. Between the trimmed V and J ends, which lost 2 bases and 6 bases, there was a span of 9 bases. CDR3 sequence reads: CATSDSGTPEAFF. The CDR3 DNA sequence: TGTGCCACCAGTGATTCCGGGACCCCTGAAGCTTTCTTT.

This clonotype was seen many times. The rearrangement uses TRBV27 and TRBJ2-1, with TRBD2 identical over 7 bases. The CDR3 totals 16 residues. Germline CDR1 MNHEY, CDR2 SMNVEV (reference sequence). The J segment lost 4 bases and the V segment lost 5 bases, leaving 11 bases of the junction unmatched. The CDR3 protein is CASSTNLGGSYNEQFF. Here the CDR3 DNA reads TGTGCCAGCAGTACAAACCTCGGGGGGTCTTACAATGAGCAGTTCTTC.

This clonotype occurred a few times. Just one base apart from a much larger clone, this may be a read error. The chain is built from TRBV3-1 and TRBJ1-4; D remains ambiguous. The CDR3 is made up of 12 amino acids. The V gene's germline CDR1 is LGHDT and CDR2 YNNKEL (reference sequence). CDR3 DNA sequence: TGTGCCAGCAGCCAACCTGACGGAAAACGGTTTTTT. This sequence encodes CASSQPDGKRFF.

In this sample, this clonotype turned up many times. The rearrangement uses TRBV29-1 and TRBJ1-1; 7 positions match TRBD1. The CDR3 is 12 amino acids. Losses at the gene ends were 5 bases for V and 5 bases for J; bases not matched to a gene: 5. Germline V CDR1 and CDR2: SQVTM, ANQGSEA. DNA of the CDR3: TGCAGCGTTCGACAGGGATGGACTGAAGCTTTCTTT. Encoded protein: CSVRQGWTEAFF.

J is TRBJ2-1 and V is TRBV28; 13 bases match TRBD2. V shed 5 bases and J 7 bases; nucleotides not matched to a gene: 5. Germline CDR1 is MDHEN and CDR2 is SYDVKM. This CDR3 comprises 15 residues. CDR3 sequence: CASSEGTSGTNEQFF. Written as DNA, the CDR3 is TGTGCCAGCAGTGAGGGGACTAGCGGGACTAATGAGCAGTTCTTC.

This clonotype was found many times. The chain has TRBV4-2 and TRBJ2-2, with TRBD2 matching over 8 bases. The CDR3 spans 16 residues. Germline assignment: CDR1 LGHNA and CDR2 YNFKEQ. Trimming removed 0 bases from V and 6 bases from J; junction bases left unmatched: 6. The CDR3 DNA reads as TGTGCCAGCAGCCAAGATTACGGGGGGGCCTCCGGGGAGCTGTTTTTT. As protein: CASSQDYGGASGELFF.

The table lists this clonotype with many counts. The chain combines TRBV15 with TRBJ2-5; 7 nucleotides align to TRBD1. Germline-derived CDR1 and CDR2 are LNHNV and YYDKDF (reference sequence). CDR3 length: 14 amino acids. V lost 1 base to trimming and J lost 5 bases; unmatched junction nucleotides: 4. The DNA for the CDR3 is TGTGCCACCAGCAGAGGACAGGGCGGGGAGACCCAGTACTTC. Protein: CATSRGQGGETQYF.

A word on this clonotype: Compared with germline, one end of the junction differs, possibly owing to a read error. The chain combines TRBV12-3 or TRBV12-4 with TRBJ1-1; D gene uncertain. The CDR3 is 12 amino acids. DNA of the CDR3: TGTGCCAGCAGCTTCATGAGCACTGAGGCTTTCTTT. Residues: CASSFMSTEAFF.

This clonotype has ten or more counts. V usage is TRBV7-9 and J usage is TRBJ1-5, with D hard to call. V lost 5 bases and J lost 7, with 9 bases in between. CDR1 is SEHNR, CDR2 FQNEAQ, per germline (reference sequence). This CDR3 is 12 amino acids long. The CDR3: CASSQPGQPQHF. CDR3 nucleotide sequence: TGTGCCAGCAGCCAACCCGGGCAGCCCCAGCATTTT.

The genes are TRBV10-2 and TRBJ2-3; 11 bases line up with TRBD2. In germline, CDR1 is WSHSY, CDR2 SAAADI. This CDR3 is built from 15 residues. V shed 7 bases, J shed 3 bases, and the junction held 6 bases outside the gene matches. The chain's CDR3 is CASKLRLAGTDTQYF. Written as DNA, the CDR3 is TGCGCCAGCAAGCTCCGACTAGCGGGGACAGATACGCAGTATTTT.

This clonotype is medium-sized (0.01 to 0.1%) by share. V and J are TRBV7-3 and TRBJ2-7; D is unresolved. The germline V gene encodes CDR1 SGHTA and CDR2 FQGTGA. V lost 2 bases to trimming and J lost 5 bases, with 10 bases between them. The CDR3 covers 13 residues. The CDR3 DNA is TGTGCCAGCAGCTTAGGCAGGATTGACGAGCAGTACTTC. It specifies CASSLGRIDEQYF.

This clonotype is classed as medium-sized. This chain connects TRBV28 to TRBJ2-1; 15 positions agree with TRBD2. J gave up 8 bases and V 6 bases, and 17 bases lay outside the gene matches. The CDR3 totals 19 residues. Per germline, CDR1 MDHEN and CDR2 SYDVKM. In DNA, the CDR3 is TGTGCCAGCAGCCGTAATCCCTCTTGGACTAGCGGGGGGGCGCATGAGCAGTTCTTC. Translating it yields CASSRNPSWTSGGAHEQFF.

This clonotype was seen at least ten times. The V gene is TRBV7-9, the J gene TRBJ2-2; D ambiguous. Trimming removed 6 bases from V and 6 bases from J, with 8 bases in between. Germline V gene sequence: CDR1 SEHNR, CDR2 FQNEAQ (reference sequence). The CDR3 loop spans 12 amino acids. Written as DNA, the CDR3 is TGTGCCAGCAGGGGGATGGCCGGGGAGCTGTTTTTT. Its protein product is CASRGMAGELFF.

The chain couples TRBV28 to TRBJ1-2; D gene uncertain. This CDR3 is built from 11 residues. CDR1 MDHEN and CDR2 SYDVKM come from the germline V gene. With 3 bases removed from V and 8 bases from J, the gap between germline ends came to 7 bases. CDR3 nucleotides: TGTGCCAGCAGTTTGAATGGCGGCTACACCTTC. It is translated as CASSLNGGYTF.

In the case of this clonotype: This probably arose from a read error, given a far larger clone one base away. This chain joins TRBV6-6 and TRBJ1-2; D gene ambiguous. Germline assignment: CDR1 MNHNY and CDR2 SVGAGI (reference sequence). This CDR3 is built from 15 residues. The CDR3 reads CASSPANPRRYGCTF. As DNA, the CDR3 is TGTGCCAGCAGTCCCGCGAACCCTCGGCGCTATGGCTGCACCTTC.